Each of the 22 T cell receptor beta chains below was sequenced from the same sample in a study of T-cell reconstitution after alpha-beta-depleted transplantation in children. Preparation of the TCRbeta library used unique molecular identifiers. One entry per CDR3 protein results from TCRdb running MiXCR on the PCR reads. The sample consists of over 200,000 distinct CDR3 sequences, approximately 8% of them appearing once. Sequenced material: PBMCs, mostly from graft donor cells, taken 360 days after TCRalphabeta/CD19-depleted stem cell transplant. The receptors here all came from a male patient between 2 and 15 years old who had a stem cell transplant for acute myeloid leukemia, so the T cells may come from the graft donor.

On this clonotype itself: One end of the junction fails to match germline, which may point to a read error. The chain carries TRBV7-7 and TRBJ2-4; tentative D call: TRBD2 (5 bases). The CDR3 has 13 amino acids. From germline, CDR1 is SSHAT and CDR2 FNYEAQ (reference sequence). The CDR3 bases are TGTGCTAGCAGCTACGGGGTCGGGGACATTCAGTACTTC. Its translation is CASSYGVGDIQYF.

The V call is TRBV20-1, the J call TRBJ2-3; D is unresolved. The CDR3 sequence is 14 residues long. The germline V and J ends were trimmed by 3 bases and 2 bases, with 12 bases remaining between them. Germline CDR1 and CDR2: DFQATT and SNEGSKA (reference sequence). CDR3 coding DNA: TGCAGTGCTAGCCTCGTCCCAGACACAGATACGCAGTATTTT. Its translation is CSASLVPDTDTQYF.

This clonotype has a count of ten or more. The CDR3 spells CASSLDPGGETGELFF. Here the CDR3 DNA reads TGCGCCAGCAGCTTGGATCCAGGGGGCGAGACCGGGGAGCTGTTTTTT. This chain connects TRBV5-1 to TRBJ2-2; 8 nucleotides line up with TRBD1. Germline V gene data show CDR1 as SGHRS and CDR2 as YFSETQ. The V segment lost 0 bases and the J segment 5 bases; nucleotides outside the gene matches: 6. This CDR3 is 16 amino acids long.

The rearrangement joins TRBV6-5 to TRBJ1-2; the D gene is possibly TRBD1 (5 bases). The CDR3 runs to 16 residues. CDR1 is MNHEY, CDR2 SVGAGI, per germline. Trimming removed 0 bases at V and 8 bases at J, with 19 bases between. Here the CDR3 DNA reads TGTGCCAGCAGTTACTCCGGGACTTCGGGCCTATTGGGCTACACCTTC. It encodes CASSYSGTSGLLGYTF.

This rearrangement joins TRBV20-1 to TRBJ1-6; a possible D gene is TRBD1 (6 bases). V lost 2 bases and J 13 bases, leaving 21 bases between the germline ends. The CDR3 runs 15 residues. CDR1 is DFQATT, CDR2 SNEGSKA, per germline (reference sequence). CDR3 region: CSARTGEGGTEPLHF. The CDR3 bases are TGCAGTGCTAGAACCGGAGAGGGGGGAACTGAGCCCCTCCACTTT.

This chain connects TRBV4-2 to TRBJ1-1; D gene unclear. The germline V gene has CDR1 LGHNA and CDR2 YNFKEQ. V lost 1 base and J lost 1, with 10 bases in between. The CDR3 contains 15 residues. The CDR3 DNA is TGTGCCAGCAGCCAAGCCGTCTACCCGAACACTGAAGCTTTCTTT. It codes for CASSQAVYPNTEAFF.

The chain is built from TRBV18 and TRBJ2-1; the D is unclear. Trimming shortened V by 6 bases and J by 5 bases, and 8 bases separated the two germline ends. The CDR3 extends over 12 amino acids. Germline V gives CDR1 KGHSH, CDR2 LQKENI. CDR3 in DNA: TGTGCCAGCTCCCAGGCTGACAATGAGCAGTTCTTC. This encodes CASSQADNEQFF.

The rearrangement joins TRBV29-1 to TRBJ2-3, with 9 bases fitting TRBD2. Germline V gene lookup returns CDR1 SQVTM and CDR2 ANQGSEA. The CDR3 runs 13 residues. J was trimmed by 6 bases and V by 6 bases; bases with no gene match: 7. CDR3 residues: CSVTGTSLDTQYF. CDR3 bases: TGCAGCGTAACCGGGACTAGCTTGGATACGCAGTATTTT.

In DNA, the CDR3 is TGTGCCAGCAGCTTCCGGGGGGGCTTCACCGGGGAGCTGTTTTTT. Translated, it gives CASSFRGGFTGELFF. V is TRBV11-1 and J is TRBJ2-2; the match to TRBD2 covers 8 bases. This CDR3 region has 15 residues. Germline V CDR1 and CDR2: SGHAT, FQDESV (reference sequence). The V and J ends lost 3 bases and 4 bases, in that order; junction bases with no gene match: 4.

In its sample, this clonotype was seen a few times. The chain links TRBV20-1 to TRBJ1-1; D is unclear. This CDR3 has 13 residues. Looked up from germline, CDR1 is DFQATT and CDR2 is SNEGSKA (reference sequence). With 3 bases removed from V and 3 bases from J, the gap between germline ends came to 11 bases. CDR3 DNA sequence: TGCAGTGCTAGGCGGGAGGGAGACACTGAAGCTTTCTTT. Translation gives CSARREGDTEAFF.

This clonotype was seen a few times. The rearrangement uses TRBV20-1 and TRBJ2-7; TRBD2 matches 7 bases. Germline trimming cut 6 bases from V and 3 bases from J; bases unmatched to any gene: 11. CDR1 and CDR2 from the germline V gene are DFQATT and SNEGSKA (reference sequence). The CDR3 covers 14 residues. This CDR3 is CSAPVVGLYYEQYF. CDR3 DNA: TGCAGTGCCCCCGTCGTGGGACTATACTACGAGCAGTACTTC.

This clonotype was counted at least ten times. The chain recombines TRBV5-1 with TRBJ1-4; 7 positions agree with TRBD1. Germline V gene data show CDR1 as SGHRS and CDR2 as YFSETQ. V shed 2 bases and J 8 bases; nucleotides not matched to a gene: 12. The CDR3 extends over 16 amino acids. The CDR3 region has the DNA TGCGCCAGCAGCTTAGGCGCGACAGGGACGGGCGAAAAACTGTTTTTT. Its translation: CASSLGATGTGEKLFF.

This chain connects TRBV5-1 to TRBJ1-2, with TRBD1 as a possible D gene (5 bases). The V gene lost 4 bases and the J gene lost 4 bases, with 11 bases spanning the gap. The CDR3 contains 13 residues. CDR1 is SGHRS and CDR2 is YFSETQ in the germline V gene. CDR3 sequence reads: CASSTWDRYGYTF. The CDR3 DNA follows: TGCGCCAGCAGCACATGGGACCGCTATGGCTACACCTTC.

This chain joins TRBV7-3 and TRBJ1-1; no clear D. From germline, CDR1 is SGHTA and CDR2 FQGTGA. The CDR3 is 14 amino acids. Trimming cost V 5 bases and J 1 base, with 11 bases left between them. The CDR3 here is CASSIRAGNTEAFF. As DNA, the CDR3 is TGTGCCAGCAGCATCCGGGCGGGGAACACTGAAGCTTTCTTT.

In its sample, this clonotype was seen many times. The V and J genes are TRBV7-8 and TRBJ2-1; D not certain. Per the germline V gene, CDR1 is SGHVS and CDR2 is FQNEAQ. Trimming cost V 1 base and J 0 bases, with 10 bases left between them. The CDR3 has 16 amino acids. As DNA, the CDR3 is TGTGCCAGCAGCTTAGTCCTAGGACCCTCCTACAATGAGCAGTTCTTC. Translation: CASSLVLGPSYNEQFF.

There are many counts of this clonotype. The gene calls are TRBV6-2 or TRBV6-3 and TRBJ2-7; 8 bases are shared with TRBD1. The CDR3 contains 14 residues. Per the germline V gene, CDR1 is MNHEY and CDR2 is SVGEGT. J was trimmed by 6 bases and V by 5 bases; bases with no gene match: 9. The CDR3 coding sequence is TGTGCCAGCAGTCAGCAGGGGGCGGGTTTCGAGCAGTACTTC. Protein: CASSQQGAGFEQYF.

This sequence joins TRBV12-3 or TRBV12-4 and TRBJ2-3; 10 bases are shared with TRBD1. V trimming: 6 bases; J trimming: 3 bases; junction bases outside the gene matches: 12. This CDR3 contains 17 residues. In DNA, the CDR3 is TGTGCCAGCAGCCAATTTCCCGGGACAGGGGTTACAGATACGCAGTATTTT. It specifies CASSQFPGTGVTDTQYF.

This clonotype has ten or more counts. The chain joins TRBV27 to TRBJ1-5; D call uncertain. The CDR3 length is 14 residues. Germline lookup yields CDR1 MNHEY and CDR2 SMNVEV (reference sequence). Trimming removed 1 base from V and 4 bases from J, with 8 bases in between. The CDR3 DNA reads TGTGCCAGCAGTTTATACAGTGAAAATCAGCCCCAGCATTTT. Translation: CASSLYSENQPQHF.

The CDR3 sequence is CASRVQLNTEAFF. CDR3 in DNA: TGTGCCAGCAGGGTTCAGCTCAACACTGAAGCTTTCTTT. This sequence joins TRBV6-1 and TRBJ1-1; D ambiguous. Trimming cost V 6 bases and J 2 bases, with 10 bases left between them. The CDR3 spans 13 residues. The germline V gene has CDR1 MNHNS and CDR2 SASEGT.

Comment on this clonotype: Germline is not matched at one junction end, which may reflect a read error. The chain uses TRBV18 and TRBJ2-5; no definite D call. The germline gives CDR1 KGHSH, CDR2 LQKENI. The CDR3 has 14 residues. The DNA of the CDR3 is TGTGCCAGCTCACCACCAGAAGGGAAAGAGGCCCAGTACTTC. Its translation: CASSPPEGKEAQYF.

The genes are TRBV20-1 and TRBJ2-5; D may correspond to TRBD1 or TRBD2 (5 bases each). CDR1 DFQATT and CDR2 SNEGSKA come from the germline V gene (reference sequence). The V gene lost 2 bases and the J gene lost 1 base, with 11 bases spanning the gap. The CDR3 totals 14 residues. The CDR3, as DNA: TGCAGTGCTAGAAAGGGACCTCTCCAAGAGACCCAGTACTTC. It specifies CSARKGPLQETQYF.

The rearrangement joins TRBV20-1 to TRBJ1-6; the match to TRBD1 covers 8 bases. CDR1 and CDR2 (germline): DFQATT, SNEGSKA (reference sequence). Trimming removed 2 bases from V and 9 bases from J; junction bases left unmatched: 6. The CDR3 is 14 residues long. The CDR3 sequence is CSARIGQGRSPLHF. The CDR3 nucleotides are TGCAGTGCTAGAATAGGACAGGGCCGTTCACCCCTCCACTTT.